At least ten counts were recorded for the clone carrying this T cell receptor beta chain. Its antigen is not identified. The missing CDR3 end, 3 residues past where the read stops, is filled in from the germline J gene. The data derive from a study of T cell clonality in common variable immunodeficiency. Findings and limits, study-wide: Reportedly, TCR beta sequences from common variable immunodeficiency showed fewer deletions and N-nucleotide insertions.

CVID subjects had received replacement immunoglobulin for at least one year. Donors gave roughly 5 to 8 ml heparinized peripheral whole blood. Profiling relied on immunoSEQ multiplex PCR, and the TCRdb table lists in-frame clones only, not all of them. Observed in the sample are about 42,000 clones, none of them singletons. V gave up 0 bases and J gave up 4 bases, with 10 bases separating them. Per the germline V gene, CDR1 is SGHRS and CDR2 is YFSETQ. The CDR3 totals 14 residues. V is TRBV5-1 and J is TRBJ1-2, with D perhaps matching TRBD1 (5 bases). Sequencing was carried out using peripheral blood mononuclear cells. This receptor was obtained from a human donor with common variable immunodeficiency. CDR3 protein: CASSLVQGGYGYTF. The covered CDR3 bases are TGCGCCAGCAGCTTGGTTCAGGGTGGCTATGGC.